This T cell receptor (beta chain) was recorded in a study of T cells in Graves' hyperthyroidism and ophthalmopathy. Researchers took RNA transcripts and amplified the TCR beta CDR3 regions from them. RT-PCR in the first round (using the HTBI primer set) targeted the TCR CDR3. Using its own MiXCR run on the multiplex PCR reads, TCRdb lists one record per CDR3 protein. The sample consists of roughly 580,000 distinct CDR3 sequences, approximately 44% of them appearing once. This clonotype came up many times. Among the patients, aged 18 to 65, hyperthyroidism was newly diagnosed and had lasted under 2 months. The source is a woman aged 18 to 35 with Graves' hyperthyroidism. Material: peripheral blood or thyroid tissue (not recorded which).

CDR3 nucleotides: TGTGCCACCAGCGGAGGACTAGCGGGAACCTCCTACGAGCAGTACTTC. It is translated as CATSGGLAGTSYEQYF. The chain combines TRBV15 with TRBJ2-7; 12 bases fit TRBD2. The CDR3 has 16 amino acids. Germline V gene sequence: CDR1 LNHNV, CDR2 YYDKDF (reference sequence). V was pared by 5 bases and J by 0 bases, with 5 bases of the junction left unmatched.